The sequence of this TCR beta chain was determined in a study of CD8 T cells in ankylosing spondylitis. Overall study results and limits: Reports of some motif variants in reactive arthritis synovial fluid and blood predate this one. Researchers report that disease-linked clones proved CD8+ and relatively rare in peripheral blood. Reportedly, disease-linked clones are significantly enriched in ankylosing spondylitis patients' matched synovial fluid. Among TCR beta sequences, a motif of several highly homologous variants appeared characteristic of ankylosing spondylitis blood.

The CDR3 loop spans 14 amino acids. CDR1 is SQVTM, CDR2 ANQGSEA, per germline. The V and J ends lost 2 bases and 6 bases respectively, with 16 bases between them. This clonotype was counted a few times. Its target is not known. With molecular barcodes, quantitative 5'-RACE was used to make the TCR beta libraries. Each CDR3 protein is one row after TCRdb ran MiXCR on the 5' RACE reads. The data contain some 800,000 distinct CDR3 sequences, over 9.5% of them singletons. V and J are TRBV29-1 and TRBJ1-1, with TRBD1 as a possible D gene (6 bases). The TCR comes from a male donor with ankylosing spondylitis. Sequenced: blood, either unsorted or a sorted T cell fraction (not recorded which). The CDR3 nucleotides are TGCAGCGTTGAACTGCTCAGGGGTGTGGCTGAAGCTTTCTTT. Encoded protein: CSVELLRGVAEAFF.